These 8 T cell receptor beta chains share one sample of origin, sequenced in a study of cytomegalovirus exposure and HLA in healthy donors. Only in-frame clones appear in the TCRdb table, and some are missing; sequencing was by immunoSEQ multiplex PCR. Of approximately 160,000 clones in the sample, under 90% were seen once. Input material: PBMCs. These receptors were taken from a man between 18 and 35 years old in good health and CMV-seropositive.

J is TRBJ2-1 and V is TRBV7-9, with 9 bases identical to TRBD2. Per germline, CDR1 SEHNR and CDR2 FQNEAQ (reference sequence). CDR3 length equals 14 residues. V dropped 6 bases and J dropped 3; count of bases not matched to a gene: 3. CDR3 nucleotides: TGTGCCAGCAGTTTACTAGCGGGCTACAATGAGCAGTTCTTC. Its protein product is CASSLLAGYNEQFF.

V is TRBV4-2 and J is TRBJ1-1; tentative D call: TRBD1 (6 bases). There are 14 residues in the CDR3. Germline CDR1 is LGHNA and CDR2 is YNFKEQ. Deletions cut 4 bases from V and 1 base from J, with 10 bases between. The CDR3 sequence is CASSRMDRNTEAFF. The CDR3 nucleotides are TGTGCCAGCAGCCGCATGGACAGGAACACTGAAGCTTTCTTT.

This chain links TRBV4-1 with TRBJ2-1; TRBD2 matches at 10 bases. J gave up 4 bases and V 1 base, and 13 bases lay outside the gene matches. The germline gives CDR1 MGHRA, CDR2 YSYEKL. The CDR3 length is 19 residues. CDR3 nucleotide sequence: TGCGCCAGCAGCCAAGTTTCTAGCGGGAGTTCGGGCCTATACAATGAGCAGTTCTTC. Protein product: CASSQVSSGSSGLYNEQFF.

The V gene is TRBV9, the J gene TRBJ1-1; 9 bases are shared with TRBD1. The CDR3 consists of 17 residues. Germline V gene sequence: CDR1 SGDLS, CDR2 YYNGEE. V was clipped by 3 bases and J by 0 bases; unmatched bases: 9. CDR3 loop: CASSASGTGKMNTEAFF. The CDR3 region has the DNA TGTGCCAGCAGCGCTTCCGGGACAGGGAAGATGAACACTGAAGCTTTCTTT.

This rearrangement joins TRBV7-9 to TRBJ2-2; 9 bases match TRBD1. V shed 1 base, J shed 0 bases, and the junction held 0 bases outside the gene matches. CDR3 size: 16 residues. Germline values: CDR1 SEHNR, CDR2 FQNEAQ (reference sequence). CDR3 protein: CASSLGQGANTGELFF. The CDR3 DNA sequence: TGTGCCAGCAGCTTAGGACAGGGGGCGAACACCGGGGAGCTGTTTTTT.

This clone occurred many times. The V gene is TRBV6-6, the J gene TRBJ1-4; D is uncertain. Trimming took off 10 bases at V and 7 bases at J, with 16 bases between the two ends. The CDR3 totals 13 residues. Germline values: CDR1 MNHNY, CDR2 SVGAGI (reference sequence). This CDR3 reads CATARAESEKLFF. As DNA, the CDR3 is TGTGCCACCGCCCGTGCGGAGAGTGAAAAACTGTTTTTT.

The sample holds a few counts of this clone. V and J are TRBV6-1 and TRBJ2-7; the D gene is possibly TRBD1 (6 bases). Germline CDR1 and CDR2: MNHNS and SASEGT. The V gene lost 6 bases and the J gene lost 5 bases, with 20 bases spanning the gap. CDR3 length equals 15 residues. CDR3 region: CASRVNQGKGDEQYF. In DNA, the CDR3 is TGTGCCAGCAGGGTGAACCAGGGGAAAGGGGACGAGCAGTACTTC.

The V gene is TRBV2, the J gene TRBJ2-1; 11 nucleotides match TRBD2. The length of the CDR3 is 15 residues. Looked up from germline, CDR1 is SNHLY and CDR2 is FYNNEI. V gave up 1 base and J gave up 7 bases; unmatched junction bases: 3. DNA of the CDR3: TGTGCCAGCAGTGAAGGTCTAGCGGGGGGAAATGAGCAGTTCTTC. Translated, it gives CASSEGLAGGNEQFF.